The 3 T cell receptor beta chains below come from one sample, sequenced in a study of CD8+CD57+ T cells in acquired aplastic anemia (dated by TCRdb to the late 2010s). This sample was sequenced with an Illumina HiSeq 2000. Genomic DNA served as template for TCR beta VDJ combination and CDR3 sequence profiling. The public sequencing data were trimmed at Q25 with fastp and processed into clonotypes with MiXCR by TCRdb, which kept only in-frame beta chains. CDR3 protein duplicates are merged, each entry listing the most common genes and DNA. Counted in this sample were 400,000 to 600,000 distinct CDR3 sequences; less than 35% of them appeared once. The top ten hold roughly 0.89% of the sample. The patients picked for sequencing were ones in whom flow cytometry had shown an expansion of CD8+CD57+ cells. Sequencing was carried out using sorted CD4+, CD8+, or CD8+CD57+ T cells (not recorded which) from PBMCs. The source is a human donor with aplastic anemia.

This clonotype has only a few counts. The chain employs TRBV6-1 and TRBJ1-4; 9 bases are shared with TRBD1. In germline, CDR1 is MNHNS, CDR2 SASEGT. Trimming at V came to 6 bases and at J to 4 bases, leaving 6 bases not matched to a gene. CDR3 length: 15 residues. CDR3 in DNA: TGTGCCAGCAGGAATCGGGACAGGGTTAATGAAAAACTGTTTTTT. Translated, it gives CASRNRDRVNEKLFF.

This chain links TRBV9 with TRBJ2-1, with 9 bases lining up with TRBD1. V trimming: 7 bases; J trimming: 5 bases; junction bases outside the gene matches: 4. The CDR3 sequence is 13 residues long. Germline values: CDR1 SGDLS, CDR2 YYNGEE. The CDR3 protein is CASGRTGDNEQFF. The DNA for the CDR3 is TGTGCCAGCGGGCGGACAGGGGACAATGAGCAGTTCTTC.

The V and J genes are TRBV20-1 and TRBJ1-5; D is unresolved. CDR1 is DFQATT and CDR2 is SNEGSKA in the germline V gene (reference sequence). The CDR3 sequence is 14 residues long. Trimming cost V 3 bases and J 0 bases, with 9 bases left between them. The CDR3 sequence is CSARAGYSNQPQHF. The DNA of the CDR3 is TGCAGTGCTAGGGCGGGGTATAGCAATCAGCCCCAGCATTTT.